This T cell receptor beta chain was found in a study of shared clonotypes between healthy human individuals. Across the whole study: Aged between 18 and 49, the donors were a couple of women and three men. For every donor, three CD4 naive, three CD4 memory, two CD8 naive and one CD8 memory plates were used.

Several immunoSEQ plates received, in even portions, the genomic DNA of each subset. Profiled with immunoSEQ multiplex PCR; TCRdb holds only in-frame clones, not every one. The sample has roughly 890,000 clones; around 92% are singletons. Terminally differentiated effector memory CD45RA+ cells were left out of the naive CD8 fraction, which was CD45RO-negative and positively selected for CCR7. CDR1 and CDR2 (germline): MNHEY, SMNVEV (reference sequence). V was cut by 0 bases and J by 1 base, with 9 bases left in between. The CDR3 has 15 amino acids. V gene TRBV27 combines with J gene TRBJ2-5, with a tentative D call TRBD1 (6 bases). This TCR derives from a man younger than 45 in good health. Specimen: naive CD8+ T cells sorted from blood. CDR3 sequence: CASSLSSGAQETQYF. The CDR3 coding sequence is TGTGCCAGCAGTTTATCTTCAGGGGCCCAAGAGACCCAGTACTTC.